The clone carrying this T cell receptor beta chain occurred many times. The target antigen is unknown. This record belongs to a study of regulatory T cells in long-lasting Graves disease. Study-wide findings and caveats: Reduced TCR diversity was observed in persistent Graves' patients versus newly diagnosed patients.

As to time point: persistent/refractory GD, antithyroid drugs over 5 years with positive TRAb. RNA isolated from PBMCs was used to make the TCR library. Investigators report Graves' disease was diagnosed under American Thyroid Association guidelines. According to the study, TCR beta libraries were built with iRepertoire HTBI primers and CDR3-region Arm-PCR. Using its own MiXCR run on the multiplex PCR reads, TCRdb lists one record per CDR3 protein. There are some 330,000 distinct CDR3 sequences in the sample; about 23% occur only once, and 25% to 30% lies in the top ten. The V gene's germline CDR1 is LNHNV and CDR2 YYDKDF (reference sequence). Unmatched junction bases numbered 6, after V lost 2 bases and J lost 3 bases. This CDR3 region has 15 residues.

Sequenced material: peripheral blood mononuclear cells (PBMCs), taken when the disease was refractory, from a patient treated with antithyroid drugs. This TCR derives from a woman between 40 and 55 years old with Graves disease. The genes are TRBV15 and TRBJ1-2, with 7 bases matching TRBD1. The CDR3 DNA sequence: TGTGCCACCAGCAGATCCTCGACAGGGTACTATGGCTACACCTTC. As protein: CATSRSSTGYYGYTF. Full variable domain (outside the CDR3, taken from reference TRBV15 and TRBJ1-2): DAMVIQNPRYQVTQFGKPVTLSCSQTLNHNVMYWYQQKSSQAPKLLFHYYDKDFNNEADTPDNFQSRRPNTSFCFLDIRSPGLGDTAMYLCATSRSSTGYYGYTFGSGTRLTVV.